This T cell receptor beta chain was identified during a study of blood T cell repertoires in COVID-19. Study as a whole: PBMCs, B-cell-depleted T cells, or T cells were the source of the cDNA or gDNA that made up the material.

Produced via immunoSEQ multiplex PCR; TCRdb's table is partial and in-frame only. This sample has fewer than 300,000 clones, with less than 85% found just once. The germline gives CDR1 SGHDT, CDR2 YYEEEE. The CDR3 runs to 15 residues. V shed 1 base and J shed 2 bases, with 10 bases lying between them. The sequence derives from a woman aged 18-29 years with acute or convalescent COVID-19. What was sequenced was peripheral blood. The rearrangement uses TRBV5-6 and TRBJ1-5; D may be TRBD1 (5 bases). The CDR3 DNA is TGTGCCAGCAGCTTGCGGGGGGTGCGCAATCAGCCCCAGCATTTT. Translated, it gives CASSLRGVRNQPQHF. Using reference TRBV5-6 and TRBJ1-5 for the parts outside the CDR3, the full variable domain is DAGVTQSPTHLIKTRGQQVTLRCSPKSGHDTVSWYQQALGQGPQFIFQYYEEEERQRGNFPDRFSGHQFPNYSSELNVNALLLGDSALYLCASSLRGVRNQPQHFGDGTRLSIL.